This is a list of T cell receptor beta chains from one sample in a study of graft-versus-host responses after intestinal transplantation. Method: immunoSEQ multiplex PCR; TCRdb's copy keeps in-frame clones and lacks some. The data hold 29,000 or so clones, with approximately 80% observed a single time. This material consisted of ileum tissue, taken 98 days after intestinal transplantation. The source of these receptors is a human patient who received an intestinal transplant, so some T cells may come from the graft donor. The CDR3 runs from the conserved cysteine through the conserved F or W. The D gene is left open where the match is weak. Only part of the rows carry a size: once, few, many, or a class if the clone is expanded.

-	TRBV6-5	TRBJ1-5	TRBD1	TGTGCCACGGGACAGGGGGCGGATCAGCCCCAGCATTTT	CATGQGADQPQHF
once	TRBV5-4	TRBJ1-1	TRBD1	TGTGCCAGCAGCTATACAGGGGACACTGAAGCTTTCTTT	CASSYTGDTEAFF
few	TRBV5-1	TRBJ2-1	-	TGCGCCAGCAGCTTGGGACAACTCTCCTACAATGAGCAGTTCTTC	CASSLGQLSYNEQFF
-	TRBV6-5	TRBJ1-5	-	TGTGCCAGCAGTTGGGGCGGAAATCAGCCCCAGCATTTT	CASSWGGNQPQHF
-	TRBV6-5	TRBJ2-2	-	TGTGCCAGCAGTTACGCCACGGGAAACACCGGGGAGCTGTTTTTT	CASSYATGNTGELFF
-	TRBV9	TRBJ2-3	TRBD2	TGTGCCAGCAGCGTAGAGGGCGGGGGGGCATCAGCAGATACGCAGTATTTT	CASSVEGGGASADTQYF
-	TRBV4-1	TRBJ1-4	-	TGCGCCAGCAGCCAGGGGGGTTCTGTTAATGAAAAACTGTTTTTT	CASSQGGSVNEKLFF
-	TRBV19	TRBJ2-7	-	TGTGCCAGTAGTATAGGAACCACAGGGCTCCTCGAGCAGTACTTC	CASSIGTTGLLEQYF
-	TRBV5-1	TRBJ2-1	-	TGCGCCAGCACTGAAAAGGAGGTATGGATGCACAATGAGCAGTTCTTC	CASTEKEVWMHNEQFF
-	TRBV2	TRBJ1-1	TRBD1	TGTGCCAGCAGTGAAGTCGACAGGGAATCTGAAGCTTTCTTT	CASSEVDRESEAFF
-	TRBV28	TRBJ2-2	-	TGTGCCAGCATGAGACGGGCGAACACCGGGGAGCTGTTTTTT	CASMRRANTGELFF
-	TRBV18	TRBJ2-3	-	TGTGCCAGCTCAAATACAGGTACCCCCGGCACAGATACGCAGTATTTT	CASSNTGTPGTDTQYF
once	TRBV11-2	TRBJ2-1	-	TGTGCCAGCAGCTCGATACGGGGGTACTCCTACAATGAGCAGTTCTTC	CASSSIRGYSYNEQFF
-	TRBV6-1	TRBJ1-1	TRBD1	TGTGCCAGCAATGAAGAACAGGGGGCGAGGTACACTGAAGCTTTCTTT	CASNEEQGARYTEAFF